A single sample gave rise to the 2 T cell receptor beta chains below, sequenced in a study of monozygotic twins with inflammatory bowel disease. From its re-call of the 5' RACE reads, TCRdb lists each CDR3 protein once, without DNA. This repertoire includes around 450,000 distinct CDR3 sequences. The material sequenced was blood. The source of these receptors is a human donor with ulcerative colitis or Crohn's disease, or a healthy co-twin of an affected twin (not recorded which).

V is TRBV20-1 and J is TRBJ2-5; there is no DNA to check the TCRdb D call of TRBD2. Per germline, CDR1 DFQATT and CDR2 SNEGSKA (reference sequence). The CDR3 runs to 13 residues. This CDR3 is CSARLAPQETQYF.

The V gene is TRBV5-1, the J gene TRBJ2-7; TCRdb outputs TRBD1, but without DNA this stays unchecked. The CDR3 totals 17 residues. Per germline, CDR1 SGHRS and CDR2 YFSETQ. This CDR3 reads CASSLEPKGGELYEQYF.